Sequencing of this T cell receptor beta chain was carried out in a study of preoperative IRX-2 immunotherapy in early breast cancer. The treatment: preoperative locoregional IRX-2 cytokine immunotherapy. This phase Ib study tested locoregional IRX-2 cytokine immunotherapy given before surgery. Germline V lookup: CDR1 SSHAT, CDR2 FNYEAQ (reference sequence). Trimming left V 1 base short and J 5 bases short, with 14 bases between. There are 15 residues in the CDR3. Sequenced by immunoSEQ multiplex PCR; TCRdb stores in-frame clones only, minus some. This table has tens of thousands of clones, 90% appearing once.

The receptor comes from a human donor with breast cancer. This chain uses TRBV7-7 with TRBJ2-5, with D tentatively TRBD1 or TRBD2 (6 bases each). Sampling was performed from a patient treated with IRX-2 immunotherapy. The CDR3 protein is CASSLGPTGRETQYF. The CDR3 DNA is TGTGCCAGCAGCTTAGGTCCAACAGGGAGGGAGACCCAGTACTTC.